This entry features one TCR beta chain sequence. These data belong to a study of blood T cell repertoires in COVID-19. Study in general: PBMCs, B-cell-depleted T cells, or T cells were the source of the cDNA or gDNA that made up the material.

In the source study's methods: Amplification of reference gene primers was used by the study to estimate nucleated cell counts. The method was immunoSEQ multiplex PCR; TCRdb's version includes in-frame clones alone and lacks a portion of them. V, J and clone size reflect that table, while D and trimming were determined from the DNA. The top ten hold 9.7% of the sample, which has about 220,000 clones, more than 65% seen once. CDR3 length equals 16 residues. V was pared by 6 bases and J by 6 bases, with 9 bases of the junction left unmatched. CDR1 is MNHEY and CDR2 is SMNVEV in the germline V gene (reference sequence).

V and J are TRBV27 and TRBJ2-3; TRBD2 matches 13 bases. The sequenced sample consisted of peripheral blood. The sequence was obtained from a man over 45 with active or convalescent COVID-19. CDR3 loop: CASSPTGLAGVDTQYF. CDR3 DNA sequence: TGTGCCAGCAGCCCGACCGGACTAGCGGGAGTGGATACGCAGTATTTT.